The rows below give T cell receptor beta chains drawn from one sample of a study of cytomegalovirus exposure and HLA in healthy donors. Generated by immunoSEQ multiplex PCR, the TCRdb table keeps only in-frame clones and is missing some. Recorded for this sample: about 130,000 clones. The specimen was PBMCs. These receptor sequences come from a man between 18 and 35 years old in good health and CMV-seronegative. The CDR3 runs from the conserved cysteine through the conserved F or W. D genes are given only for firm matches.

>TRBV6-6|-|TRBJ1-1
CASSYPPEPEAFF
TGTGCCAGCAGTTACCCCCCAGAACCTGAAGCTTTCTTT
>TRBV6-5|TRBD2|TRBJ2-1
CASSYRGLGYNEQFF
TGTGCCAGCAGTTACAGGGGACTAGGATACAATGAGCAGTTCTTC
>TRBV13|TRBD1|TRBJ1-2
CASSVGQGNYGYTF
TGTGCCAGCAGCGTGGGACAGGGAAACTATGGCTACACCTTC
>TRBV7-2|-|TRBJ1-3
CASSLEPSGNTIYF
TGTGCCAGCAGCCTGGAGCCCTCTGGAAACACCATATATTTT
>TRBV14|TRBD1|TRBJ2-7
CASSRTGGYYEQYF
TGTGCCAGCAGCCGGACAGGGGGCTACTACGAGCAGTACTTC
>TRBV29-1|-|TRBJ2-7
CSVAAAYEQYF
TGCAGCGTTGCGGCAGCGTACGAGCAGTACTTC
>TRBV28|TRBD2|TRBJ2-5
CASSSPSPGRLTSGKHQETQYF
TGTGCCAGCAGCTCACCATCTCCAGGGAGGTTGACTAGCGGGAAACACCAAGAGACCCAGTACTTC
>TRBV19|-|TRBJ2-7
CASRKAVNSYEQYF
TGTGCCAGTAGGAAGGCGGTCAACTCCTACGAGCAGTACTTC
>TRBV2|TRBD2|TRBJ2-1
CASSEALAGGQNEQFF
TGTGCCAGCAGTGAAGCCCTAGCGGGAGGGCAGAATGAGCAGTTCTTC
>TRBV27|-|TRBJ1-5
CASSSGGNQPQHF
TGTGCCAGCAGTTCGGGGGGGAATCAGCCCCAGCATTTT
>TRBV5-1|-|TRBJ1-1
CASSHGDRNTEAFF
TGCGCCAGCAGCCACGGAGACCGGAACACTGAAGCTTTCTTT
>TRBV19|TRBD1|TRBJ1-1
CASSIGGGVDTEAFF
TGTGCCAGTAGTATAGGAGGGGGCGTGGACACTGAAGCTTTCTTT
>TRBV30|-|TRBJ1-5
CAWSVLGVRAQHF
TGTGCCTGGAGTGTACTAGGAGTGAGGGCCCAGCATTTT
>TRBV28|TRBD1|TRBJ1-5
CASSPGQPNQPQHF
TGTGCCAGCAGCCCGGGACAGCCCAATCAGCCCCAGCATTTT
>TRBV18|TRBD1|TRBJ2-5
CASSFAGGREETQYF
TGTGCCAGCTCATTTGCAGGGGGCCGAGAAGAGACCCAGTACTTC
>TRBV5-4|-|TRBJ2-2
CASSLGGSNTGELFF
TGTGCCAGCAGCTTGGGCGGATCGAACACCGGGGAGCTGTTTTTT
>TRBV4-2|-|TRBJ1-5
CASSQGVEGPSQPQHF
TGTGCCAGCAGCCAGGGTGTGGAGGGGCCCAGCCAGCCCCAGCATTTT
>TRBV29-1|TRBD2|TRBJ2-2
CSVRFGQAGAGELFF
TGCAGCGTTCGTTTTGGCCAGGCGGGAGCCGGGGAGCTGTTTTTT
>TRBV29-1|TRBD1|TRBJ1-1
CSVQDRVAEAFF
TGCAGCGTACAGGACAGGGTCGCTGAAGCTTTCTTT
>TRBV5-6|-|TRBJ2-1
CASQRLYSYNEQFF
TGTGCCAGCCAGAGACTGTACTCCTACAATGAGCAGTTCTTC
>TRBV28|-|TRBJ1-2
CASSPLGGAGGYTF
TGTGCCAGCAGTCCCCTGGGGGGGGCGGGTGGCTACACCTTC
>TRBV30|-|TRBJ2-5
CAWSGSRRSGQETQYF
TGTGCCTGGAGTGGTTCCCGGCGTTCAGGGCAAGAGACCCAGTACTTC
>TRBV7-8|TRBD2|TRBJ2-1
CASSLGPSGGVYNEQFF
TGTGCCAGCAGCTTAGGCCCTAGCGGGGGGGTGTACAATGAGCAGTTCTTC
>TRBV19|-|TRBJ1-3
CASTIGGPGNTIYF
TGTGCCAGTACAATCGGGGGGCCTGGAAACACCATATATTTT
>TRBV9|TRBD1|TRBJ2-7
CASSTRQGSHEQYF
TGTGCCAGCAGCACCCGACAGGGGTCCCACGAGCAGTACTTC
>TRBV30|-|TRBJ1-1
CAWSVLRDIWGLNTEAFF
TGTGCCTGGAGTGTCCTACGGGACATCTGGGGGTTGAACACTGAAGCTTTCTTT
>TRBV27|-|TRBJ2-7
CASSPRQGKYEQYF
TGTGCCAGCAGCCCCCGGCAGGGGAAATACGAGCAGTACTTC
>TRBV5-1|-|TRBJ1-5
CASSLGGASNQPQHF
TGCGCCAGCAGCTTGGGAGGAGCTAGCAATCAGCCCCAGCATTTT
>TRBV9|TRBD2|TRBJ2-3
CASSSSGTIDTQYF
TGTGCCAGCAGCTCTAGCGGTACCATAGATACGCAGTATTTT
>TRBV5-1|-|TRBJ2-7
CASSRQVAYEQYF
TGCGCCAGCAGCAGACAGGTAGCCTACGAGCAGTACTTC
>TRBV6-1|TRBD1|TRBJ2-1
CASSVAGTGTSYNEQFF
TGTGCCAGCAGTGTAGCCGGGACAGGGACTTCCTACAATGAGCAGTTCTTC
>TRBV7-7|TRBD1|TRBJ2-1
CASSAGQGGPQFF
TGTGCTAGCAGCGCGGGACAGGGGGGACCTCAGTTCTTC
>TRBV7-2|-|TRBJ1-2
CASSLQGRGGYTF
TGTGCCAGCAGCTTACAAGGACGGGGTGGCTACACCTTC
>TRBV19|-|TRBJ1-6
CASRGGSGHRSSYNSPLHF
TGTGCCAGTAGAGGGGGTTCGGGACACAGGAGCTCCTATAATTCACCCCTCCACTTT
>TRBV15|TRBD1|TRBJ1-2
CASRSNRDSYGYTF
TGTGCCAGCCGCTCCAACAGGGACAGCTATGGCTACACCTTC
>TRBV6-4|-|TRBJ1-5
CASSPRGPSNQPQHF
TGTGCCAGCAGTCCCAGGGGTCCCAGCAATCAGCCCCAGCATTTT
>TRBV28|-|TRBJ1-1
CASRVVDLSPEAFF
TGTGCCAGCCGAGTTGTCGACTTGTCCCCTGAAGCTTTCTTT
>TRBV2|-|TRBJ1-5
CASSSRGGYGNQPQHF
TGTGCCAGCAGTTCGAGGGGAGGGTACGGCAATCAGCCCCAGCATTTT
>TRBV27|-|TRBJ1-5
CASSRIQGYNQPQHF
TGTGCCAGCAGCCGCATCCAGGGTTACAATCAGCCCCAGCATTTT
>TRBV5-4|-|TRBJ1-2
CASSLRGSDYGYTF
TGTGCCAGCAGCTTGAGGGGGTCGGACTATGGCTACACCTTC
>TRBV6-5|-|TRBJ1-2
CASSLQGFGGYTF
TGTGCCAGCAGTCTACAGGGATTCGGTGGCTACACCTTC
>TRBV5-1|TRBD2|TRBJ2-6
CASSPWGTSGRAGANVLTF
TGCGCCAGCAGCCCCTGGGGGACTAGCGGGAGGGCTGGGGCCAACGTCCTGACTTTC
>TRBV5-1|-|TRBJ2-7
CASSLGPQAGETYEQYF
TGCGCCAGCAGCCTGGGACCCCAAGCGGGCGAAACCTACGAGCAGTACTTC
>TRBV6-5|TRBD1|TRBJ2-7
CASRLDREYEQYF
TGTGCCAGCAGACTGGACAGGGAGTACGAGCAGTACTTC
>TRBV30|-|TRBJ1-5
CARKPGLYNQPQHF
TGTGCCCGGAAGCCGGGTCTCTATAATCAGCCCCAGCATTTT
>TRBV20-1|-|TRBJ2-7
CSAITGTEQYF
TGCAGTGCTATTACAGGGACCGAGCAGTACTTC
>TRBV18|TRBD1|TRBJ1-6
CASSPRYRGYSPLHF
TGTGCCAGCTCACCACGTTACAGGGGGTATTCACCCCTCCACTTT
>TRBV28|-|TRBJ1-3
CASREEGRGNTIYF
TGTGCCAGCAGGGAGGAGGGGAGGGGGAACACCATATATTTT
>TRBV30|TRBD1|TRBJ2-7
CAWNIQGADYEQYF
TGTGCCTGGAACATACAGGGGGCCGACTACGAGCAGTACTTC
>TRBV6-4|TRBD1|TRBJ2-5
CASSYTGGGFETQYF
TGTGCCAGCAGTTACACAGGGGGTGGCTTTGAGACCCAGTACTTC
>TRBV6-1|TRBD1|TRBJ2-7
CASSSDRSYEQYF
TGTGCCAGCAGCTCGGACAGGTCTTACGAGCAGTACTTC